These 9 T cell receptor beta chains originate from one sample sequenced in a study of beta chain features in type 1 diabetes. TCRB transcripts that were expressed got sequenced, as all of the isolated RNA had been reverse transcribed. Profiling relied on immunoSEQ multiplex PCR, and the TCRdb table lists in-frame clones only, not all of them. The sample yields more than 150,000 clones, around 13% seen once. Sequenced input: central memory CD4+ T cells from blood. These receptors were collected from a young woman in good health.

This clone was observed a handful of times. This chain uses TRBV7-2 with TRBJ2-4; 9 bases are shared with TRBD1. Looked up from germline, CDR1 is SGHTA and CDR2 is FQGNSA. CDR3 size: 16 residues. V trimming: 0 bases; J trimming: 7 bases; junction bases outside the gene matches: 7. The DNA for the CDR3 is TGTGCCAGCAGCTTAGCGAATGTAGACAGGGGGAACATTCAGTACTTC. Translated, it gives CASSLANVDRGNIQYF.

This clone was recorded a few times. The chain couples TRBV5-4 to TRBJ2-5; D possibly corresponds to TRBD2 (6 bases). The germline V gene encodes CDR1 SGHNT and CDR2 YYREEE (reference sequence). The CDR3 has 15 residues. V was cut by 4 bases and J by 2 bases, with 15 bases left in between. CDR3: CASSPRTTSQETQYF. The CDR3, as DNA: TGTGCCAGCAGCCCTCGGACTACTAGTCAAGAGACCCAGTACTTC. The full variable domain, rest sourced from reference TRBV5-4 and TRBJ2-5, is ETGVTQSPTHLIKTRGQQVTLRCSSQSGHNTVSWYQQALGQGPQFIFQYYREEENGRGNFPPRFSGLQFPNYSSELNVNALELDDSALYLCASSPRTTSQETQYFGPGTRLLVL.

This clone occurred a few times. CDR3 nucleotides: TGTGCCAGCAGCCCGGGCCAAGAGACCCAGTACTTC. It codes for CASSPGQETQYF. The chain employs TRBV7-9 and TRBJ2-5, with no clear D. Germline lookup yields CDR1 SEHNR and CDR2 FQNEAQ (reference sequence). The V end was cut by 5 bases, the J end by 1 base, with 5 bases between. The CDR3 runs 12 residues.

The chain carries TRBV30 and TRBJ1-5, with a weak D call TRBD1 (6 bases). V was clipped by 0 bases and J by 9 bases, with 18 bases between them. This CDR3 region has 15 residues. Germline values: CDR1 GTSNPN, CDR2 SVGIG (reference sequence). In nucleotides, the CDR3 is TGTGCCTGGAGTGTACTGCACAGGGATCTTCGGCCCCAGCATTTT. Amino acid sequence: CAWSVLHRDLRPQHF.

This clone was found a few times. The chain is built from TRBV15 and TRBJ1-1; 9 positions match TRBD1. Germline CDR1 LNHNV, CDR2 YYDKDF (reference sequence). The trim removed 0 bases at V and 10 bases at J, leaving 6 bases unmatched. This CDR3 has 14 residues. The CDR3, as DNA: TGTGCCACCAGCAGAGACTATCAGGACAGGGGAGCTTTCTTT. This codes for CATSRDYQDRGAFF.

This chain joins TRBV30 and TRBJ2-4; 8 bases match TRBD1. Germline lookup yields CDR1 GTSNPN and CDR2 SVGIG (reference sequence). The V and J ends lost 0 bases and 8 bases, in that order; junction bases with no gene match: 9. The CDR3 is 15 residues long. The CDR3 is CAWSVRQGAWDIQYF. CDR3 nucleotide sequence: TGTGCCTGGAGTGTACGGCAGGGGGCTTGGGACATTCAGTACTTC.

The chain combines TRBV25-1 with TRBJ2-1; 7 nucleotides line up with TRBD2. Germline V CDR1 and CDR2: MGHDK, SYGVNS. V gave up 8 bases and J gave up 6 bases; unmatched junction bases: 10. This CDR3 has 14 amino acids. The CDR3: CASSGAGEVNEQFF. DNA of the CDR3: TGTGCCAGCTCCGGGGCGGGAGAGGTCAATGAGCAGTTCTTC. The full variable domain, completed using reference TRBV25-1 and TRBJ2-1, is EADIYQTPRYLVIGTGKKITLECSQTMGHDKMYWYQQDPGMELHLIHYSYGVNSTEKGDLSSESTVSRIRTEHFPLTLESARPSHTSQYLCASSGAGEVNEQFFGPGTRLTVL.

CDR3 sequence: CASSLGGEDTGELFF. The DNA of the CDR3 is TGTGCCAGCAGCTTAGGGGGCGAAGACACCGGGGAGCTGTTTTTT. The chain employs TRBV7-2 and TRBJ2-2; maybe TRBD1 (5 bases). The CDR3 loop spans 15 amino acids. V was clipped by 1 base and J by 3 bases, with 9 bases between them. Germline V lookup: CDR1 SGHTA, CDR2 FQGNSA.

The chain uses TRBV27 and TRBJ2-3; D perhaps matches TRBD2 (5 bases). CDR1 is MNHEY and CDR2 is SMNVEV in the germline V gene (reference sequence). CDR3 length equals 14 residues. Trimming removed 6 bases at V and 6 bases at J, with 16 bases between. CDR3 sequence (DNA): TGTGCCAGCAGCCCCATTACTAGTCCCGATACGCAGTATTTT. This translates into CASSPITSPDTQYF.